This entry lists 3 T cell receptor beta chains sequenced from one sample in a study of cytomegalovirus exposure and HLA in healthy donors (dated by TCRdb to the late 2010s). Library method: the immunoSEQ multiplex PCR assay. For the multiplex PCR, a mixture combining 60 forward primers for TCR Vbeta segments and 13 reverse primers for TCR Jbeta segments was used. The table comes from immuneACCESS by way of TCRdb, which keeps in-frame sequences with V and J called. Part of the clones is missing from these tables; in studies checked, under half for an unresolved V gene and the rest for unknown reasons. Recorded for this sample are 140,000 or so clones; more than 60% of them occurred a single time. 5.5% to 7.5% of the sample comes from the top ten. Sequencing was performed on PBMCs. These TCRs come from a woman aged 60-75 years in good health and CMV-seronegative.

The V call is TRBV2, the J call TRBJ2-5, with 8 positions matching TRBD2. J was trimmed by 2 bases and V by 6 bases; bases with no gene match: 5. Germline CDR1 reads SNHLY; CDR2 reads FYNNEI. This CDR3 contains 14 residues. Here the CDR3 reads CASRRLATQETQYF. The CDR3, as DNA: TGTGCCAGCAGGAGACTAGCGACTCAAGAGACCCAGTACTTC.

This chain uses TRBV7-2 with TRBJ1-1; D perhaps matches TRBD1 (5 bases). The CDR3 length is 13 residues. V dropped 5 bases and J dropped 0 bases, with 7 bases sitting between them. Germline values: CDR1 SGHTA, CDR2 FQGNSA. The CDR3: CASSPTVNTEAFF. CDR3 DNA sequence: TGTGCCAGCAGCCCGACAGTGAACACTGAAGCTTTCTTT.

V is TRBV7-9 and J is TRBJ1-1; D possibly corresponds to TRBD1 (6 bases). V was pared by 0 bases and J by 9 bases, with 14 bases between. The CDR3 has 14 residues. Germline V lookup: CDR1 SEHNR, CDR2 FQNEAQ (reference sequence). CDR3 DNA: TGTGCCAGCAGCTTAGCGCAAGGGGGTACCCAAGCTTTCTTT. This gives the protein CASSLAQGGTQAFF.